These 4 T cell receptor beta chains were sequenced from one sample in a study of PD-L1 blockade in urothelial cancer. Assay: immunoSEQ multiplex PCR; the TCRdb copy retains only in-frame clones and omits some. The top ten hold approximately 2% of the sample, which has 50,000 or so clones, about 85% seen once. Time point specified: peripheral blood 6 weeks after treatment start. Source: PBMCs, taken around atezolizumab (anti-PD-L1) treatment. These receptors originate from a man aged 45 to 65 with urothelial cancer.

The CDR3 sequence is CASSLVADQETQYF. In DNA, the CDR3 is TGCGCCAGCAGCTTGGTTGCAGATCAAGAGACCCAGTACTTC. The chain couples TRBV5-1 to TRBJ2-5; no reliable D call. V lost 0 bases and J lost 2, with 8 bases in between. Germline V CDR1 and CDR2: SGHRS, YFSETQ. This CDR3 comprises 14 residues. Full variable domain (remainder filled in from reference TRBV5-1 and TRBJ2-5): KAGVTQTPRYLIKTRGQQVTLSCSPISGHRSVSWYQQTPGQGLQFLFEYFSETQRNKGNFPGRFSGRQFSNSRSEMNVSTLELGDSALYLCASSLVADQETQYFGPGTRLLVL.

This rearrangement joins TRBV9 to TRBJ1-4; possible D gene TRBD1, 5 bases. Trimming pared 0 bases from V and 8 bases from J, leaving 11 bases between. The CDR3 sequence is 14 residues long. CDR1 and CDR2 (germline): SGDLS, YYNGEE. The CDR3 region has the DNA TGTGCCAGCAGCGTAGGACAGCTAAACGAAAAACTGTTTTTT. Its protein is CASSVGQLNEKLFF. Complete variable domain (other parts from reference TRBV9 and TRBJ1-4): DSGVTQTPKHLITATGQRVTLRCSPRSGDLSVYWYQQSLDQGLQFLIQYYNGEERAKGNILERFSAQQFPDLHSELNLSSLELGDSALYFCASSVGQLNEKLFFGSGTQLSVL.

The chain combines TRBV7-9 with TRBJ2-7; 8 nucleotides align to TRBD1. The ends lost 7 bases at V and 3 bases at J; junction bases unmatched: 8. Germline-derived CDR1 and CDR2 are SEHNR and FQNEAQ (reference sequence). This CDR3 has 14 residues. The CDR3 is CASNRQGLGYEQYF. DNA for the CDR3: TGTGCCAGCAACCGACAGGGGCTGGGCTACGAGCAGTACTTC.

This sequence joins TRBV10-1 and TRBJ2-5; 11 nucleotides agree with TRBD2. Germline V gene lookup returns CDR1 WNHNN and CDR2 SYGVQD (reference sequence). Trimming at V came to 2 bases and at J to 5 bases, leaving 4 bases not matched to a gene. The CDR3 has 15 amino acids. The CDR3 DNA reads TGCGCCAGCAGTGAGACTAGCGGGAGTTGGGAGACCCAGTACTTC. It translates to CASSETSGSWETQYF.